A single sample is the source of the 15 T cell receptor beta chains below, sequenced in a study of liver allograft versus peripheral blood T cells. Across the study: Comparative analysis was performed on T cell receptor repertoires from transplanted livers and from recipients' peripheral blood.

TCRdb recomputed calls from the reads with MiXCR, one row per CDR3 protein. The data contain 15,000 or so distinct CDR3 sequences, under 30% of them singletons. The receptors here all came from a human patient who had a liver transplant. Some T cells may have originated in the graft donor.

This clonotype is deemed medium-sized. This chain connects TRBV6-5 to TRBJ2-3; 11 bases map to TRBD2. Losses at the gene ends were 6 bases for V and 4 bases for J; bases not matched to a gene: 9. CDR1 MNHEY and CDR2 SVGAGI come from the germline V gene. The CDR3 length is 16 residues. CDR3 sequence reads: CASSRPGLAASDTQYF. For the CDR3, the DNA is TGTGCCAGCAGCCGACCGGGACTAGCGGCGTCAGATACGCAGTATTTT.

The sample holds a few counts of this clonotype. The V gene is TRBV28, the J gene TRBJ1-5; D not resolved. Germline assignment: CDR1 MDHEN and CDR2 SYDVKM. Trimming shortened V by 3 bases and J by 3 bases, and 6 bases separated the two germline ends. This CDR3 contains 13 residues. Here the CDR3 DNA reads TGTGCCAGCAGTTTCGACGACAATCAGCCCCAGCATTTT. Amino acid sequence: CASSFDDNQPQHF.

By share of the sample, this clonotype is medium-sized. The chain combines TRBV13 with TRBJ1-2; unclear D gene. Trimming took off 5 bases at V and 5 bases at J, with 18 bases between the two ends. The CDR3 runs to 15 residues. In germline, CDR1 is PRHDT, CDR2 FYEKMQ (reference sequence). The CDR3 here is CASSPQGQAKYGYTF. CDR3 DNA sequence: TGTGCCAGCAGCCCCCAAGGGCAGGCGAAATATGGCTACACCTTC.

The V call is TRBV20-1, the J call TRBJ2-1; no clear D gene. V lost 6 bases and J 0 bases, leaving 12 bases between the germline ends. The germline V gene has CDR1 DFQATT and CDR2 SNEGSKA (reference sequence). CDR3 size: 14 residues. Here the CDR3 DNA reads TGCAGTGCAGCTCCACCGTCCTCCTACAATGAGCAGTTCTTC. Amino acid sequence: CSAAPPSSYNEQFF.

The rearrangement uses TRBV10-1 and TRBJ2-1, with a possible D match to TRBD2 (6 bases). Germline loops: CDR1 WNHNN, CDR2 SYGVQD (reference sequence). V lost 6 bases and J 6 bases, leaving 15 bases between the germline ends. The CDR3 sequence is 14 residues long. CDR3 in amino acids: CASSGGEISNEQFF. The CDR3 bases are TGCGCCAGCAGCGGAGGGGAAATAAGCAATGAGCAGTTCTTC.

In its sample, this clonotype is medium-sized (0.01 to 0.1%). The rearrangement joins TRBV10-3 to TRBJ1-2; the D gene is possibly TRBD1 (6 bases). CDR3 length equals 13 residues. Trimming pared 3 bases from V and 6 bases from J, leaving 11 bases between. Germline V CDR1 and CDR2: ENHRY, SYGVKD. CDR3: CAISERGADGYTF. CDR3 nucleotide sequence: TGTGCCATCAGTGAACGGGGGGCGGATGGCTACACCTTC.

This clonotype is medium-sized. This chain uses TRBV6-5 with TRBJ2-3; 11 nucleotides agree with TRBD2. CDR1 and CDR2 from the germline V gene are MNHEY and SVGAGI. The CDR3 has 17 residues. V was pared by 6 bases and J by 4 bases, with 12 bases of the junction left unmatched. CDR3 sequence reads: CASSETSGSFGADTQYF. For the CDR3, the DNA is TGTGCCAGCAGCGAAACTAGCGGGAGCTTTGGGGCAGATACGCAGTATTTT.

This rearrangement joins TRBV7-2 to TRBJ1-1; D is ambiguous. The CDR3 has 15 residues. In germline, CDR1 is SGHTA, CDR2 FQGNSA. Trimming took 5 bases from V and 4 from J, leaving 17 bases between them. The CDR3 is CASSPRTGLPTEAFF. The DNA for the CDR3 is TGTGCCAGCAGCCCTAGGACGGGGTTACCCACTGAAGCTTTCTTT. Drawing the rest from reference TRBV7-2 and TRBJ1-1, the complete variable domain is GAGVSQSPSNKVTEKGKDVELRCDPISGHTALYWYRQSLGQGLEFLIYFQGNSAPDKSGLPSDRFSAERTGGSVSTLTIQRTQQEDSAVYLCASSPRTGLPTEAFFGQGTRLTVV.

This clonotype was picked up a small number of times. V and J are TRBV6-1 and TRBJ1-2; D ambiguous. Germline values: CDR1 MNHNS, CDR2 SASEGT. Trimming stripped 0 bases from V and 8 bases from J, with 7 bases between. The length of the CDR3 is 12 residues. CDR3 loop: CASSEAGLGYTF. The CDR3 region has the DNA TGTGCCAGCAGTGAAGCAGGGCTGGGCTACACCTTC.

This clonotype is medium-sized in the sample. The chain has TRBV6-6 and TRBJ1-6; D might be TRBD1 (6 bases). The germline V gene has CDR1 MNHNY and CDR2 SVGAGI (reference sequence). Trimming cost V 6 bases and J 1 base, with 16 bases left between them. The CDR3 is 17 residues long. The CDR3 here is CASRNRGGRSYNSPLHF. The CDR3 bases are TGTGCCAGCAGGAACCGGGGGGGCAGGTCCTATAATTCACCCCTCCACTTT.

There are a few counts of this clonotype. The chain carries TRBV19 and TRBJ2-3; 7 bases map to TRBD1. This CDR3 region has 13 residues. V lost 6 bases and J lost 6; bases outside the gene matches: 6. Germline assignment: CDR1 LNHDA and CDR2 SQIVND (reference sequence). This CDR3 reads CASSPDRMDTQYF. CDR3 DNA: TGTGCCAGTAGCCCGGACAGGATGGATACGCAGTATTTT.

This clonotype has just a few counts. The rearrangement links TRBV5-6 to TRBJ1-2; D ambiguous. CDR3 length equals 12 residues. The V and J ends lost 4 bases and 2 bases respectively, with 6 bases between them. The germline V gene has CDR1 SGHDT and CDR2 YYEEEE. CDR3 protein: CASSLENYGYTF. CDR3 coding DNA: TGTGCCAGCAGCCTCGAGAACTATGGCTACACCTTC. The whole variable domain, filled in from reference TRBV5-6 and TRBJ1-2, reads DAGVTQSPTHLIKTRGQQVTLRCSPKSGHDTVSWYQQALGQGPQFIFQYYEEEERQRGNFPDRFSGHQFPNYSSELNVNALLLGDSALYLCASSLENYGYTFGSGTRLTVV.

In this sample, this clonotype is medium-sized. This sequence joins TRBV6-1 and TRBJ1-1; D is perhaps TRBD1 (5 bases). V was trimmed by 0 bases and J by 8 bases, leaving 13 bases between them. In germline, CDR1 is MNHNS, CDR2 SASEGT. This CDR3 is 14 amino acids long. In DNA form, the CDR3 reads TGTGCCAGCAGTGAAGCCTCCGGGACGGCCGAAGCTTTCTTT. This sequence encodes CASSEASGTAEAFF.

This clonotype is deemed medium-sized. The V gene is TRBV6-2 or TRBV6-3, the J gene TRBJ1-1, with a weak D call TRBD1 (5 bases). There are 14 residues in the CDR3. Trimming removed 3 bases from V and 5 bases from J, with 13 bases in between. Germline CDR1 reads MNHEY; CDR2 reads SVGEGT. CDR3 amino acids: CASSYLGDGTEAFF. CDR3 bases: TGTGCCAGCAGTTATTTGGGGGATGGTACTGAAGCTTTCTTT.

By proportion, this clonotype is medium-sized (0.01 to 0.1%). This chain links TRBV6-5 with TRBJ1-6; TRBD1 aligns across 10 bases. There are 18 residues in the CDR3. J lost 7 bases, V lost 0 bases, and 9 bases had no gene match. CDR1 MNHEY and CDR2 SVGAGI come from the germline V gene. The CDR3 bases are TGTGCCAGCAGTTACTCCCAGACAGGGGGCCTGGGAAATTCACCCCTCCACTTT. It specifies CASSYSQTGGLGNSPLHF.